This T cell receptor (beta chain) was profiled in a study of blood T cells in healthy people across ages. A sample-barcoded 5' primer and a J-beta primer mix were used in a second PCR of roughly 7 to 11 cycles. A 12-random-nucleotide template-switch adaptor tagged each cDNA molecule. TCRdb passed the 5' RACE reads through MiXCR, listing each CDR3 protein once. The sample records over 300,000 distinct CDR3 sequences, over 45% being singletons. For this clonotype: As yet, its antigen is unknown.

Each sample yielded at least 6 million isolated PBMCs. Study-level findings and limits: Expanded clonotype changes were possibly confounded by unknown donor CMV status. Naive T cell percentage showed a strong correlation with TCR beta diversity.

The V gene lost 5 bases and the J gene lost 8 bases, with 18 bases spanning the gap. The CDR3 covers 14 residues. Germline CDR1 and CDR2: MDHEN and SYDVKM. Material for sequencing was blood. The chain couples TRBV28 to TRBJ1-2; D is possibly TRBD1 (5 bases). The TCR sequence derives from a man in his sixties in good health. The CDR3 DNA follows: TGTGCCAGCAGTCCTTGGAAGGGGCCGAGGGGCTACACCTTC. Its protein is CASSPWKGPRGYTF.